The sequence of this TCR beta chain was determined in a study of OX40 agonist ivuxolimab in advanced cancers. The germline CDR1 and CDR2 sequences are SGHDN and FVKESK. The V and J ends lost 4 bases and 4 bases respectively, with 26 bases between them. This CDR3 region has 19 residues. Repertoires were generated with immunoSEQ multiplex PCR, while TCRdb's copy carries only in-frame clones and drops some. The repertoire consists of more than 60,000 clones, with roughly 86% occurring once and the leading ten covering around 5.2%. The chain has TRBV14 and TRBJ2-1, with D possibly TRBD2 on 8 matching bases. Source: CD4+ or CD8+ T cells sorted from blood, taken in a trial of the OX40 agonist ivuxolimab. The sequence derives from an adult with an advanced solid tumor such as melanoma, head and neck, liver or kidney cancer. CDR3 in amino acids: CASSRDRVGQRGNYNEQFF. DNA for the CDR3: TGTGCCAGCAGCCGAGACAGGGTTGGGCAGCGGGGGAATTACAATGAGCAGTTCTTC.